This T cell receptor beta chain was sequenced in a study of T cells in localized non-small cell lung cancer. Whole-study results and caveats: Turning up in adjacent lung were a median approximately 50 of the top 100 tumor clones. As only one tumor region underwent sequencing, heterogeneity remains possible. Uninvolved adjacent lung showed the highest T cell clonality, exceeding tumor. Longer overall survival associated with higher blood T cell density; shorter survival with higher adjacent-lung clonality.

The CDR3 loop spans 15 amino acids. CDR1 SGHVS and CDR2 FQNEAQ come from the germline V gene. V lost 5 bases, J lost 4 bases, and 17 bases lay in between. The method was immunoSEQ multiplex PCR; TCRdb's version includes in-frame clones alone and lacks a portion of them. This sample has tens of thousands of clones, with approximately 90% found just once. This clone was picked up one time. Its antigen is as yet unknown. The TCR was taken from a female donor over 55 with stage I lung adenocarcinoma. The chain links TRBV7-8 to TRBJ1-2, with D maybe TRBD1 (5 bases). Material: peripheral blood, obtained before any cancer treatment. CDR3 in amino acids: CASSRGGDLRYGYTF. Here the CDR3 DNA reads TGTGCCAGCAGCCGGGGCGGGGATCTGCGCTATGGCTACACCTTC.